One and the same sample provided the 10 T cell receptor beta chains below, sequenced in a study of control samples from healthy donors and cancer patients. Sequenced by immunoSEQ multiplex PCR; TCRdb stores in-frame clones only, minus some. In the table there are 150,000 to 200,000 clones, 70% to 90% of which are singletons. The sample consisted of blood. Source of these receptors: a woman aged 30 to 39 in good health.

The rearrangement links TRBV20-1 to TRBJ2-2; the D is unclear. Trimming stripped 1 base from V and 6 bases from J, with 3 bases between. The CDR3 runs 11 residues. Germline lookup yields CDR1 DFQATT and CDR2 SNEGSKA (reference sequence). For the CDR3, the DNA is TGCAGTGCTAGAGTTGCCGGGGAGCTGTTTTTT. Protein product: CSARVAGELFF.

The chain carries TRBV12-3 or TRBV12-4 and TRBJ1-3; no reliable D call. This CDR3 has 11 amino acids. The germline V and J ends were trimmed by 3 bases and 7 bases, with 4 bases remaining between them. The CDR3 protein is CASSFGNTIYF. CDR3 coding DNA: TGTGCCAGCAGTTTTGGCAACACCATATATTTT.

Only one count was recorded for this clone. The chain uses TRBV29-1 and TRBJ1-1, with D maybe TRBD1 (5 bases). The CDR3 contains 13 residues. The V gene lost 8 bases and the J gene lost 2 bases, with 15 bases spanning the gap. CDR1 and CDR2 from the germline V gene are SQVTM and ANQGSEA. The CDR3: CSSRGALNTEAFF. In DNA, the CDR3 is TGCAGCTCCCGAGGGGCGCTTAACACTGAAGCTTTCTTT.

The chain joins TRBV5-1 to TRBJ1-1; D ambiguous. The CDR3 is made up of 13 amino acids. The germline gives CDR1 SGHRS, CDR2 YFSETQ. Trimming removed 6 bases at V and 0 bases at J, with 9 bases between. DNA of the CDR3: TGCGCCAGCAAGGAGAGCATGAACACTGAAGCTTTCTTT. As protein: CASKESMNTEAFF.

For this clone: Other DNA sequences in the sample encode the same CDR3. The rearrangement uses TRBV27 and TRBJ2-1; 7 nucleotides line up with TRBD2. In germline, CDR1 is MNHEY, CDR2 SMNVEV (reference sequence). The CDR3 sequence is 15 residues long. The V and J ends lost 3 bases and 0 bases, in that order; junction bases with no gene match: 2. The CDR3 is CASSLGGSSYNEQFF. For the CDR3, the DNA is TGTGCCAGCAGTTTGGGGGGGAGCTCCTACAATGAGCAGTTCTTC.

CDR3 nucleotide sequence: TGTGCCAGCAGTGAAGGGACAGGGAGGAACTTGCAAGAGACCCAGTACTTC. Protein product: CASSEGTGRNLQETQYF. This chain connects TRBV2 to TRBJ2-5; 8 nucleotides match TRBD1. The CDR3 sequence is 17 residues long. The junction had 9 bases not matched to a gene; V was cut back by 1 base and J by 2 bases. Germline CDR1 and CDR2: SNHLY and FYNNEI.

This clone appeared a single time. The chain carries TRBV7-2 and TRBJ1-2; D might be TRBD1 (6 bases). This CDR3 spans 15 amino acids. Germline CDR1 reads SGHTA; CDR2 reads FQGNSA. The V and J ends lost 4 bases and 4 bases respectively, with 16 bases between them. CDR3 sequence: CASSSQAQGLYGYTF. The CDR3 DNA reads TGTGCCAGCAGCTCACAAGCACAGGGTCTCTATGGCTACACCTTC.

The chain couples TRBV7-9 to TRBJ2-3; TRBD2 agrees at 8 bases. V dropped 3 bases and J dropped 3; count of bases not matched to a gene: 11. Germline values: CDR1 SEHNR, CDR2 FQNEAQ (reference sequence). The CDR3 is made up of 17 amino acids. CDR3 loop: CASSLASFGGDTDTQYF. The CDR3 bases are TGTGCCAGCAGCTTGGCTAGCTTCGGGGGGGATACAGATACGCAGTATTTT.

The V and J genes are TRBV3-1 (or the pseudogene TRBV3-2) and TRBJ2-2, with D maybe TRBD2 (6 bases). The ends were cut back, 4 bases at V and 7 bases at J, with 16 bases in the middle. The CDR3 totals 15 residues. Germline CDR1 is LGHDT and CDR2 is YNNKEL (reference sequence). The CDR3 nucleotides read TGTGCCAGCAGCCCAGGAGGGCTGGGGAACGGGGAGCTGTTTTTT. Translated: CASSPGGLGNGELFF.

V is TRBV5-1 and J is TRBJ2-7; TRBD1 might be the D (5 bases). There are 14 residues in the CDR3. CDR1 is SGHRS, CDR2 YFSETQ, per germline. Trimming removed 7 bases at V and 3 bases at J, with 17 bases between. This CDR3 reads CASSIQGLNYEQYF. CDR3 bases: TGCGCCAGCTCCATTCAGGGATTGAACTACGAGCAGTACTTC. Based on the CDR3 plus reference TRBV5-1 and TRBJ2-7, the full variable domain is KAGVTQTPRYLIKTRGQQVTLSCSPISGHRSVSWYQQTPGQGLQFLFEYFSETQRNKGNFPGRFSGRQFSNSRSEMNVSTLELGDSALYLCASSIQGLNYEQYFGPGTRLTVT.